What follows is one TCR beta chain and its context. The sample holds a few counts of this clonotype. Its cognate antigen has yet to be identified. Base qualities are not recorded, but no much larger clone differs from it by a single base. This record belongs to a study of early T cells in non-severe SARS-CoV-2 infection (dated by TCRdb to the early 2020s). Describing the broader study: Because TCR sequencing relied on bulk RNA taken from unsorted whole blood, pairing of alpha and beta chains was not possible. What the work shows at the level of the full study, not this receptor alone: VDJdb matching was skewed toward anti-spike CD8 responses and likely underestimated virus-specific expansions by missing private and CD4 specificities.

Set within a cohort of healthcare workers in London, UK, this nested case-control study involved weekly PCR testing of nasopharyngeal swabs along with blood sampling. Healthcare workers were recruited between 23 and 31 March 2020, during the week of the UK lockdown, and were followed weekly for up to roughly 16 weeks. Libraries were made using 5' RACE. The instrument was a NextSeq 500. To correct for sequencing error and PCR bias, the TCR library protocol tagged individual cDNA molecules with unique molecular identifiers. Both TCR alpha and beta chains were sequenced, and tight co-correlation was observed between alpha and beta sequence abundances in each sample. The paper's processing steps were these. Decombinator V4 was used to annotate TCR sequences for V gene, J gene and CDR3. TCRs were defined as expanded if a significant change between any two time points was detected under a Poisson model with p below 0.0001. TCR abundances were normalised to the total number of TCRs sequenced in each sample and reported as counts per million. TRAV1-2 paired with TRAJ12, TRAJ20 or TRAJ33 defined MAIT TCRs, while TRAV10 paired with TRAJ18 defined iNKT TCRs. A search of VDJdb, accessed on 1 November 2021, was run for TCRs annotated to CMV, EBV and SARS-CoV-2, with TCRs annotated for multiple antigens excluded. In TCRdb, the public reads were trimmed at Q25 with fastp and aligned with MiXCR, with productive beta chains retained. Rows merge per CDR3 protein into single entries with the most common DNA and genes. Clone size and V and J calls follow TCRdb, not the original study. The sample profile shows some 120,000 distinct CDR3 sequences; 14% to 15% of them were found once. 21% of the sample goes to the ten largest clones.

The V end loses 7 bases and the J end loses 0 bases, and a stretch of 15 bases separates them. Reading from cysteine to phenylalanine, the CDR3 counts 15 amino acids. Just the 45-base CDR3 DNA is kept, in frame starting at base 1. This sequence was found in an adult who was a healthcare worker with PCR-confirmed SARS-CoV-2 infection or an uninfected control (not recorded which). The sequenced sample consisted of whole blood. The receptor chain draws on TRBV12-3 or TRBV12-4 and TRBJ1-1; a tentative D call is TRBD1 (5 bases match). At the DNA level, the sequence is TGTGCCAGCACCCCGGGGGTCCTGATGAACACTGAAGCTTTCTTT. It codes for CASTPGVLMNTEAFF.